This T cell receptor (beta chain) was captured by sequencing in a study of shared T cell receptors in the human thymus. Sequencing was performed with immunoSEQ multiplex PCR; in TCRdb, only in-frame clones are kept and a portion is missing. The data show 550,000 to 800,000 clones, with 70% to 90% seen just once and 0.008% to 0.011% held by the top ten. V was trimmed by 0 bases and J by 3 bases, leaving 24 bases between them. This CDR3 has 19 residues. CDR1 is SEHNR, CDR2 FQNEAQ, per germline (reference sequence). The sample was also reused in another study, on human thymus T cells. Turning to that study: Thymus tissue for the work was resected from patients undergoing corrective heart surgery.

The chain has TRBV7-9 and TRBJ2-7; D perhaps matches TRBD2 (6 bases). The specimen was thymocytes. The origin of this receptor is a girl under three years old with a congenital heart defect. DNA of the CDR3: TGTGCCAGCAGCTTAGCCCCTCGACGTCCCGGGACTGGTCGCTACGAGCAGTACTTC. The encoded protein is CASSLAPRRPGTGRYEQYF.